This TCR beta chain appears in the sequencing data of a study of cytomegalovirus exposure and HLA in healthy donors. Study overall: In an earlier analysis, around 120 million unique TCR beta sequences were found from some 200 million T cells. General study findings and limits: In a later analysis, HLA-associated beta chains showed higher expansion and lower generation probabilities than comparable chains. In vitro assays verified that a few CMV-associated chains recognized CMV antigens specifically.

Comment on this clone: Its antigen is currently unknown.

It was healthy bone marrow donors who served as donors. Researchers ran the PCR with 60 Vbeta and 13 Jbeta primers. Profiled with immunoSEQ multiplex PCR; TCRdb holds only in-frame clones, not every one. The sample carries 95,000 to 150,000 clones, around 65% recorded once. This clonotype was sampled from a man between 18 and 29 years old in good health and CMV-seronegative. The sequenced sample was PBMCs.

The CDR3 nucleotides are TGTGCCAGCAGCATCTACGAGCAGTACTTC. Encoded protein: CASSIYEQYF. The V call is TRBV2, the J call TRBJ2-7; unclear D gene. V was cut by 6 bases and J by 3 bases, with 3 bases left in between. The CDR3 length is 10 residues. The germline V gene encodes CDR1 SNHLY and CDR2 FYNNEI. Using reference TRBV2 and TRBJ2-7 for the parts outside the CDR3, the full variable domain is EPEVTQTPSHQVTQMGQEVILRCVPISNHLYFYWYRQILGQKVEFLVSFYNNEISEKSEIFDDQFSVERPDGSNFTLKIRSTKLEDSAMYFCASSIYEQYFGPGTRLTVT.